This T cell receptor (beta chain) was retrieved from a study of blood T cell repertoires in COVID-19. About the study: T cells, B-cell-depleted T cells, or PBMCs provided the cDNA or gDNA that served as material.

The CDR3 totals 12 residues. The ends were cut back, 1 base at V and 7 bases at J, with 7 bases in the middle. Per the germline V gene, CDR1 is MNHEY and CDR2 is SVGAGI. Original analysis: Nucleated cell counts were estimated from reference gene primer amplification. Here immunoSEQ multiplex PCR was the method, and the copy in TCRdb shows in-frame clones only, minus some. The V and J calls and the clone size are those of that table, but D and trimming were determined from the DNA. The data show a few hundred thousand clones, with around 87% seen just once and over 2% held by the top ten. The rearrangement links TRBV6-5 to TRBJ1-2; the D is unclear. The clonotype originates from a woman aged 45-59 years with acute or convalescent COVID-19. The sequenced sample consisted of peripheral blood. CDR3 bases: TGTGCCAGCAGTTACTGGGAGGGTGGCTACACCTTC. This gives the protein CASSYWEGGYTF.